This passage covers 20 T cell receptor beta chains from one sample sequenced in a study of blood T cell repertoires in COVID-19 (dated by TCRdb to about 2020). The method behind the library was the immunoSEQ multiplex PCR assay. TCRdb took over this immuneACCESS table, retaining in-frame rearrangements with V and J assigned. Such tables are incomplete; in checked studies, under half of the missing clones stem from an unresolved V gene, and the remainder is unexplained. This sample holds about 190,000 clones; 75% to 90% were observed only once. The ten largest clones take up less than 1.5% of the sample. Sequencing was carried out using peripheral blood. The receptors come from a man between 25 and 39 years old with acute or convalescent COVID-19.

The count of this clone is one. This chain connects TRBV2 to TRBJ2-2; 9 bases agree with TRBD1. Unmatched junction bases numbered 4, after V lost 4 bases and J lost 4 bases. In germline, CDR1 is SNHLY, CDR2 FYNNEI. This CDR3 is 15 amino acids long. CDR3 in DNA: TGTGCCAGCAGTGGAGGACAGGGGATCACCGGGGAGCTGTTTTTT. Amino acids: CASSGGQGITGELFF. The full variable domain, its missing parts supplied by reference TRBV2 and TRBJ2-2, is EPEVTQTPSHQVTQMGQEVILRCVPISNHLYFYWYRQILGQKVEFLVSFYNNEISEKSEIFDDQFSVERPDGSNFTLKIRSTKLEDSAMYFCASSGGQGITGELFFGEGSRLTVL.

The CDR3 here is CASSGQSANTGELFF. CDR3 coding DNA: TGCGCCAGCAGTGGACAGTCCGCGAACACCGGGGAGCTGTTTTTT. The chain employs TRBV10-2 and TRBJ2-2, with D maybe TRBD1 (5 bases). The length of the CDR3 is 15 residues. The V end lost 4 bases, the J end lost 0 bases, and 9 bases lay between the germline ends. Looked up from germline, CDR1 is WSHSY and CDR2 is SAAADI.

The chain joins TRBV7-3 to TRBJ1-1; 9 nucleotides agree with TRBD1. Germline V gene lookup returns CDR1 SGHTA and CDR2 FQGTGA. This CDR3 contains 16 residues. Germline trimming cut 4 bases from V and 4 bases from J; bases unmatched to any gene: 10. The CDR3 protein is CASSSQGQGRSTEAFF. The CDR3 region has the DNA TGTGCCAGCAGCTCCCAGGGACAGGGACGATCCACTGAAGCTTTCTTT. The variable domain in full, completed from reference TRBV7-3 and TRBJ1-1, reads GAGVSQTPSNKVTEKGKYVELRCDPISGHTALYWYRQSLGQGPEFLIYFQGTGAADDSGLPNDRFFAVRPEGSVSTLKIQRTERGDSAVYLCASSSQGQGRSTEAFFGQGTRLTVV.

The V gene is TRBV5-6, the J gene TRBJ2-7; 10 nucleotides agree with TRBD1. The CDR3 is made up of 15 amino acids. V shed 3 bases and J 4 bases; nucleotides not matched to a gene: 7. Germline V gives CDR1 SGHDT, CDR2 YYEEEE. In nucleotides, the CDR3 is TGTGCCAGCAGCTCAGACAGGGGGCCTAGGTACGAGCAGTACTTC. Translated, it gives CASSSDRGPRYEQYF.

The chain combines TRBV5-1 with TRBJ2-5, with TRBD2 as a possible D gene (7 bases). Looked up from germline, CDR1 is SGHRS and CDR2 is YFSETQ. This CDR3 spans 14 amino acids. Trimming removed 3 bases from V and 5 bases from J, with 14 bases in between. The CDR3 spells CASSSGGGYETQYF. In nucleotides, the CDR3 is TGCGCCAGCAGCTCTGGGGGGGGCTACGAGACCCAGTACTTC.

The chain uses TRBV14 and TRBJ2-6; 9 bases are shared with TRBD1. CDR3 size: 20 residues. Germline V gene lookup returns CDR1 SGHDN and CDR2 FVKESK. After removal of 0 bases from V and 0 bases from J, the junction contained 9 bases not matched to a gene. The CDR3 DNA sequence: TGTGCCAGCAGCCAAGATCCCAGGAGGACAGGGGTCTCTGGGGCCAACGTCCTGACTTTC. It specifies CASSQDPRRTGVSGANVLTF.

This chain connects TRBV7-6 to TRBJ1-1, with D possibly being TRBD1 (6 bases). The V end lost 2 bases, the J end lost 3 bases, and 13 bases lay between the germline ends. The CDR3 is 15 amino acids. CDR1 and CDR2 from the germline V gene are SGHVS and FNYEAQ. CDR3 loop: CASSLMKRTDTEAFF. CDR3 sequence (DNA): TGTGCCAGCAGCTTAATGAAGCGGACAGACACTGAAGCTTTCTTT.

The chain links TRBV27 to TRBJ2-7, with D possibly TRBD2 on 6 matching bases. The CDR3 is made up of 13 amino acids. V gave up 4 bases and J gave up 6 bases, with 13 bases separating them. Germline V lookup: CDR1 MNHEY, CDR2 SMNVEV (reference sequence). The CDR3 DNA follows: TGTGCCAGCAGTTCCCTGGGACTGGGCGAGCAGTACTTC. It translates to CASSSLGLGEQYF.

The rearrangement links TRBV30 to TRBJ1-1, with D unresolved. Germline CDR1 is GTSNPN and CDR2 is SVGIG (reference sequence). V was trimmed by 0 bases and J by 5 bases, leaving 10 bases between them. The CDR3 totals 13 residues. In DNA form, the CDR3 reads TGTGCCTGGAGTGTACGTATGAGAACTGAAGCTTTCTTT. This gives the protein CAWSVRMRTEAFF.

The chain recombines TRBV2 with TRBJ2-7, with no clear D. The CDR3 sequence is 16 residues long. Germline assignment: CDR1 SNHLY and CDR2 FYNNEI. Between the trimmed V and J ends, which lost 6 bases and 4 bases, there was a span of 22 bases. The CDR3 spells CASRLQADSSRYEQYF. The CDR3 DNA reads TGTGCCAGCAGACTACAAGCCGACTCCTCTAGGTACGAGCAGTACTTC. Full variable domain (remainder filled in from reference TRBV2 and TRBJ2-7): EPEVTQTPSHQVTQMGQEVILRCVPISNHLYFYWYRQILGQKVEFLVSFYNNEISEKSEIFDDQFSVERPDGSNFTLKIRSTKLEDSAMYFCASRLQADSSRYEQYFGPGTRLTVT.

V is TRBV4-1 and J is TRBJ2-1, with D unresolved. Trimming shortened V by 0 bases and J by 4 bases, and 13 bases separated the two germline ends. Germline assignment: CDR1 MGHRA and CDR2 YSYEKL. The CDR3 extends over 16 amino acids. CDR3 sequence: CASSQDIGRGYNEQFF. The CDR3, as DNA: TGCGCCAGCAGCCAAGATATTGGTAGAGGATACAATGAGCAGTTCTTC.

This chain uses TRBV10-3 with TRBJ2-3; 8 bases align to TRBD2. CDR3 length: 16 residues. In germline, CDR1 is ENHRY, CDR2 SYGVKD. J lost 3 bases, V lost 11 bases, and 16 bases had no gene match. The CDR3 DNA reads TGTGCCTCTGTTTCCGGGGGGGCTGATTGGACAGATACGCAGTATTTT. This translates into CASVSGGADWTDTQYF.

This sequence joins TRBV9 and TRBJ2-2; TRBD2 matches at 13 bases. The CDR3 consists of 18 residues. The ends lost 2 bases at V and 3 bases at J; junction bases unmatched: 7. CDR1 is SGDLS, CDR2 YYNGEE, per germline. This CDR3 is CASSVRGLAGIDTGELFF. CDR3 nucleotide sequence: TGTGCCAGCAGCGTCCGGGGACTAGCGGGAATAGACACCGGGGAGCTGTTTTTT.

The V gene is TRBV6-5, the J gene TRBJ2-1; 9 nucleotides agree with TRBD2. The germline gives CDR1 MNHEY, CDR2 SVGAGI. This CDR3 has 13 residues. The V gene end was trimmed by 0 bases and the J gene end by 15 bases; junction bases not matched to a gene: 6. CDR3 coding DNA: TGTGCCAGCAGTTACTCCTTTAGCGGGGGCTGGTTCTTC. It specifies CASSYSFSGGWFF.

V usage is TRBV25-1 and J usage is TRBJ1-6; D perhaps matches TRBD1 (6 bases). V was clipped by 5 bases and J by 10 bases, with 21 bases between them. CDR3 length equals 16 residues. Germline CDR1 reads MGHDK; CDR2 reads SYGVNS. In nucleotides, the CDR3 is TGTGCCAGCAGTTCTTACTTGGGGGGGCAGGGATCACCCCTCCACTTT. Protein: CASSSYLGGQGSPLHF.

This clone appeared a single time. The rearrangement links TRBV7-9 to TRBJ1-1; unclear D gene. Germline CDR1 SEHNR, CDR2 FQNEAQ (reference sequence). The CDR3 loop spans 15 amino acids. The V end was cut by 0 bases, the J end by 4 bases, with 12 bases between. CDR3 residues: CASSLAFPRGTEAFF. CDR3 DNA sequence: TGTGCCAGCAGCTTAGCGTTCCCCCGGGGCACTGAAGCTTTCTTT.

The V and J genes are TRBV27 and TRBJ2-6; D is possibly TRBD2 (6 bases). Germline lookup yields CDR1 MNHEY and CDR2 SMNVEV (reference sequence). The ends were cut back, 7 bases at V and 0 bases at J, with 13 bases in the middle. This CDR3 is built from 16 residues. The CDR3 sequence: CASTNGGPSGANVLTF. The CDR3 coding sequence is TGTGCCAGCACCAACGGGGGTCCCTCTGGGGCCAACGTCCTGACTTTC.

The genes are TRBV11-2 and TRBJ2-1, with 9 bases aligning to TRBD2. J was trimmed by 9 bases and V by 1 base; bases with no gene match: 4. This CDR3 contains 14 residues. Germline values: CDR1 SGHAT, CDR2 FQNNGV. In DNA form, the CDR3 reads TGTGCCAGCAGCTTAGTACTAGCGGGTGGTGAGCAGTTCTTC. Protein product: CASSLVLAGGEQFF.

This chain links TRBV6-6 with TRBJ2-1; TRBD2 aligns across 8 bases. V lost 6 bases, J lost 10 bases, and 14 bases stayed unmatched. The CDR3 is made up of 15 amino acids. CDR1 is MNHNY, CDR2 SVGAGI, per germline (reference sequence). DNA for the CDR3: TGTGCCAGCAGGGTCAGCGGGGGTGGGCTGGGAGAGCAGTTCTTC. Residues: CASRVSGGGLGEQFF.

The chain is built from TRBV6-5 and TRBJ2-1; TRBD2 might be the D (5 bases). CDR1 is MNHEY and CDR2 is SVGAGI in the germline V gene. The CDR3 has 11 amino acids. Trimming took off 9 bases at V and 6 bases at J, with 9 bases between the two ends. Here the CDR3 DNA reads TGTGCCAGTCGAGGGCCCAATGAGCAGTTCTTC. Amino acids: CASRGPNEQFF.